This TCR beta chain was captured by sequencing in a study of blood T cells in healthy people across ages. Primers used in a second PCR of about 6 to 12 cycles were a sample-barcoded 5' primer and a J-beta primer mix. Every cDNA was tagged by a template-switch adaptor with 12 random nucleotides. TCRdb independently ran MiXCR on the 5' RACE reads; one entry per CDR3 protein. The table lists 1,800,000 or so distinct CDR3 sequences, 35% to 50% of them singletons. CDR1 and CDR2 from the germline V gene are MNHEY and SVGEGT. This CDR3 is built from 17 residues. Losses at the gene ends were 6 bases for V and 6 bases for J; bases not matched to a gene: 16. Isolated per sample were at least 7 million PBMCs. Samples each had at least 5 micrograms of total RNA extracted.

The material sequenced was blood. The receptor was isolated from a human donor in good health. The chain joins TRBV6-2 or TRBV6-3 to TRBJ1-2; TRBD1 agrees at 10 bases. DNA for the CDR3: TGTGCCAGCAGATATCAACCGGGACAGGGGAATTGGGATGGCTACACCTTC. This translates into CASRYQPGQGNWDGYTF.